Each of the 30 T cell receptor beta chains below was sequenced from the same sample in a study of T cell responses to AZD1222 COVID-19 vaccine. Produced via immunoSEQ multiplex PCR; TCRdb's table is partial and in-frame only. Of 120,000 to 150,000 clones in the sample, more than 85% were seen once. The specimen was peripheral blood, collected on day 0 of AZD1222 vaccination. Source of these receptors: an adult in good health.

The chain couples TRBV6-2 or TRBV6-3 to TRBJ1-4; D not certain. Between the trimmed V and J ends, which lost 4 bases and 0 bases, there was a span of 6 bases. The CDR3 covers 14 residues. The germline CDR1 and CDR2 sequences are MNHEY and SVGEGT. The CDR3 region is CASSFLATNEKLFF. The CDR3 bases are TGTGCCAGCAGTTTCCTTGCAACTAATGAAAAACTGTTTTTT.

This clone was seen only once. For the CDR3, the DNA is TGTGCCAGCAGCATACAGGTCAGCTCCTACGAGCAGTACTTC. Its translation: CASSIQVSSYEQYF. The genes are TRBV7-2 and TRBJ2-7; D might be TRBD1 (5 bases). Germline CDR1 and CDR2: SGHTA and FQGNSA. Trimming pared 5 bases from V and 0 bases from J, leaving 11 bases between. The CDR3 covers 14 residues.

This rearrangement joins TRBV18 to TRBJ2-1; 7 bases line up with TRBD2. The CDR3 consists of 15 residues. CDR1 and CDR2 from the germline V gene are KGHSH and LQKENI. J lost 2 bases, V lost 2 bases, and 3 bases had no gene match. CDR3 coding DNA: TGTGCCAGCTCACCAGGGGCGGGGGCCTACAATGAGCAGTTCTTC. Encoded protein: CASSPGAGAYNEQFF.

The CDR3, as DNA: TGTGCCAGCAGCCCCGTACTAGCGGGAGCGTCAGATACGCAGTATTTT. It yields the protein CASSPVLAGASDTQYF. This chain uses TRBV2 with TRBJ2-3; TRBD2 agrees at 11 bases. V lost 6 bases to trimming and J lost 4 bases; unmatched junction nucleotides: 9. The CDR3 loop spans 16 amino acids. Germline V CDR1 and CDR2: SNHLY, FYNNEI.

This rearrangement joins TRBV10-1 to TRBJ2-7; no reliable D call. The CDR3 runs 13 residues. The ends were cut back, 4 bases at V and 0 bases at J, with 7 bases in the middle. CDR1 and CDR2 from the germline V gene are WNHNN and SYGVQD (reference sequence). For the CDR3, the DNA is TGCGCCAGCAGTGGAAGTATCTCCTACGAGCAGTACTTC. Its translation is CASSGSISYEQYF.

This clone was detected once. The chain joins TRBV6-5 to TRBJ1-2, with D tentatively TRBD1 (5 bases). The CDR3 runs to 14 residues. Trimming left V 6 bases short and J 5 bases short, with 16 bases between. Germline CDR1 MNHEY, CDR2 SVGAGI. CDR3 in DNA: TGTGCCAGCAGGGATACCGGGACCGAATATGGCTACACCTTC. Its translation: CASRDTGTEYGYTF.

CDR3 sequence (DNA): TGTGCCACCATACCCCGACAGAGAATGGGCGAGCAGTACTTC. The encoded protein is CATIPRQRMGEQYF. The rearrangement joins TRBV24-1 to TRBJ2-7; a weak D match, TRBD1 (5 bases). V shed 8 bases and J shed 6 bases, with 19 bases lying between them. CDR3 length: 14 amino acids. Germline CDR1 reads KGHDR; CDR2 reads SFDVKD.

The chain links TRBV24-1 to TRBJ1-5; D ambiguous. The CDR3 consists of 14 residues. CDR1 KGHDR and CDR2 SFDVKD come from the germline V gene. V was shortened by 0 bases and J by 1 base, with 3 bases between the two germline ends. This CDR3 is CATSDLLSNQPQHF. The CDR3 DNA reads TGTGCCACCAGTGATTTGCTCAGCAATCAGCCCCAGCATTTT.

The chain employs TRBV7-2 and TRBJ2-2; 7 bases line up with TRBD1. The ends lost 3 bases at V and 4 bases at J; junction bases unmatched: 2. The V gene's germline CDR1 is SGHTA and CDR2 FQGNSA. CDR3 length: 14 amino acids. CDR3 nucleotide sequence: TGTGCCAGCAGCTTCGCAGGGGGCACCGGGGAGCTGTTTTTT. It translates to CASSFAGGTGELFF.

V gene TRBV7-2 combines with J gene TRBJ1-4; 8 positions match TRBD1. The V and J ends lost 5 bases and 7 bases, in that order; junction bases with no gene match: 9. This CDR3 is 15 amino acids long. Germline V gene data show CDR1 as SGHTA and CDR2 as FQGNSA. In nucleotides, the CDR3 is TGTGCCAGCAGCGCCGGACAGGGAGAGATTGAAAAACTGTTTTTT. This codes for CASSAGQGEIEKLFF.

The chain recombines TRBV28 with TRBJ1-1; no definite D call. The CDR3 runs 15 residues. The ends were cut back, 4 bases at V and 9 bases at J, with 21 bases in the middle. Germline values: CDR1 MDHEN, CDR2 SYDVKM. The CDR3 DNA reads as TGTGCCAGCAGTTGGGAAGCGACGAAGCGGGGAAAAGCTTTCTTT. As protein: CASSWEATKRGKAFF.

The CDR3 DNA sequence: TGTGCCAGCAGTGAGCTCCGGACCGGGGGAAGCAATCAGCCCCAGCATTTT. Its translation: CASSELRTGGSNQPQHF. The rearrangement joins TRBV6-1 to TRBJ1-5; weak D call: TRBD1 (5 bases). Germline V gives CDR1 MNHNS, CDR2 SASEGT. V shed 3 bases and J shed 1 base, with 16 bases lying between them. CDR3 length: 17 residues.

This clone turned up a few times. This sequence joins TRBV5-1 and TRBJ2-1; TRBD2 aligns across 8 bases. The CDR3 is 16 residues long. Looked up from germline, CDR1 is SGHRS and CDR2 is YFSETQ. V shed 4 bases and J 2 bases; nucleotides not matched to a gene: 8. CDR3 residues: CASSPSRGGTYNEQFF. CDR3 DNA sequence: TGCGCCAGCAGCCCGTCACGGGGGGGTACCTACAATGAGCAGTTCTTC. Drawing the rest from reference TRBV5-1 and TRBJ2-1, the complete variable domain is KAGVTQTPRYLIKTRGQQVTLSCSPISGHRSVSWYQQTPGQGLQFLFEYFSETQRNKGNFPGRFSGRQFSNSRSEMNVSTLELGDSALYLCASSPSRGGTYNEQFFGPGTRLTVL.

The chain joins TRBV28 to TRBJ1-2; D is uncertain. The CDR3 spans 13 residues. V was cut by 2 bases and J by 7 bases, with 11 bases left in between. Germline loops: CDR1 MDHEN, CDR2 SYDVKM. The CDR3 DNA sequence: TGTGCCAGCAGTTTAAGGGCGCTCGGTGGCTACACCTTC. This sequence encodes CASSLRALGGYTF.

The rearrangement joins TRBV19 to TRBJ2-1; TRBD2 matches 9 bases. Trimming at V came to 6 bases and at J to 8 bases, leaving 2 bases not matched to a gene. Germline-derived CDR1 and CDR2 are LNHDA and SQIVND (reference sequence). The CDR3 runs 12 residues. CDR3 in DNA: TGTGCCAGTAGACTAGCGGGTCATGAGCAGTTCTTC. It is translated as CASRLAGHEQFF. The whole variable domain, remainder taken from reference TRBV19 and TRBJ2-1, is DGGITQSPKYLFRKEGQNVTLSCEQNLNHDAMYWYRQDPGQGLRLIYYSQIVNDFQKGDIAEGYSVSREKKESFPLTVTSAQKNPTAFYLCASRLAGHEQFFGPGTRLTVL.

The J gene is TRBJ1-3, the V gene TRBV7-9; D gene ambiguous. CDR3 length: 14 residues. The germline V and J ends were trimmed by 3 bases and 8 bases, with 14 bases remaining between them. Germline V gives CDR1 SEHNR, CDR2 FQNEAQ (reference sequence). This CDR3 is CASSFKGRGDTIYF. In DNA form, the CDR3 reads TGTGCCAGCAGCTTCAAGGGAAGAGGCGACACCATATATTTT.

The rearrangement joins TRBV20-1 to TRBJ2-1; the D gene is possibly TRBD2 (5 bases). The germline V gene encodes CDR1 DFQATT and CDR2 SNEGSKA (reference sequence). V lost 3 bases and J 9 bases, leaving 9 bases between the germline ends. This CDR3 comprises 11 residues. The CDR3 region is CSASMSGEQFF. The DNA for the CDR3 is TGCAGTGCTAGCATGAGCGGTGAGCAGTTCTTC.

This clone was seen more than once but under ten times. This chain connects TRBV7-3 to TRBJ2-1; 7 nucleotides agree with TRBD2. V lost 5 bases to trimming and J lost 0 bases; unmatched junction nucleotides: 7. This CDR3 comprises 16 residues. CDR1 is SGHTA and CDR2 is FQGTGA in the germline V gene. The CDR3 reads CASSPIASGSYNEQFF. The CDR3 nucleotides are TGTGCCAGCAGCCCTATAGCTAGCGGCTCCTACAATGAGCAGTTCTTC.

The chain has TRBV5-1 and TRBJ2-1, with TRBD1 matching 7 bases. The V gene end was trimmed by 5 bases and the J gene end by 4 bases; junction bases not matched to a gene: 15. Germline V gives CDR1 SGHRS, CDR2 YFSETQ. The CDR3 is made up of 17 amino acids. DNA for the CDR3: TGCGCCAGCAGTTGGTATAGGGGGACAGACCTATACAATGAGCAGTTCTTC. Its protein product is CASSWYRGTDLYNEQFF.

The genes are TRBV19 and TRBJ2-7, with D hard to call. The CDR3 is 13 amino acids. Trimming took 4 bases from V and 8 from J, leaving 15 bases between them. Germline-derived CDR1 and CDR2 are LNHDA and SQIVND (reference sequence). CDR3 sequence: CASSTAPGDKQYF. The CDR3 DNA sequence: TGTGCCAGTAGTACCGCTCCCGGCGATAAGCAGTACTTC.

The rearrangement links TRBV5-8 to TRBJ2-2; a weak D match, TRBD2 (5 bases). Trimming removed 4 bases from V and 6 bases from J, with 13 bases in between. The CDR3 sequence is 14 residues long. The germline V gene encodes CDR1 SGHTS and CDR2 YDEGEE. DNA of the CDR3: TGTGCCAGCAGCCCAACTAGGATTGCCGGGGAGCTGTTTTTT. This sequence encodes CASSPTRIAGELFF.

The chain is built from TRBV19 and TRBJ1-1; 7 nucleotides match TRBD1. Germline values: CDR1 LNHDA, CDR2 SQIVND (reference sequence). The CDR3 is 12 amino acids. Germline trimming cut 3 bases from V and 8 bases from J; bases unmatched to any gene: 3. CDR3: CASSIGTAEAFF. CDR3 bases: TGTGCCAGTAGTATTGGGACAGCCGAAGCTTTCTTT.

V usage is TRBV18 and J usage is TRBJ1-1, with TRBD1 identical over 9 bases. The germline CDR1 and CDR2 sequences are KGHSH and LQKENI. The CDR3 spans 16 residues. The V segment lost 3 bases and the J segment 4 bases; nucleotides outside the gene matches: 9. For the CDR3, the DNA is TGTGCCAGCTCACCGAATATAGGACAGGGGTTCACTGAAGCTTTCTTT. Translated, it gives CASSPNIGQGFTEAFF.

V and J are TRBV5-1 and TRBJ1-2, with 10 bases fitting TRBD1. The junction had 8 bases not matched to a gene; V was cut back by 2 bases and J by 4 bases. CDR1 and CDR2 (germline): SGHRS, YFSETQ. The CDR3 has 16 residues. The DNA of the CDR3 is TGCGCCAGCAGCTTACTCGGACAGGGGGATGGCTATGGCTACACCTTC. It yields the protein CASSLLGQGDGYGYTF.

The chain couples TRBV7-9 to TRBJ1-2, with 8 bases matching TRBD1. V lost 4 bases to trimming and J lost 4 bases; unmatched junction nucleotides: 11. The CDR3 covers 16 residues. Germline V CDR1 and CDR2: SEHNR, FQNEAQ (reference sequence). As DNA, the CDR3 is TGTGCCAGCAGCTCGACTCCGACAGGGGAGGTCTATGGCTACACCTTC. Translating gives CASSSTPTGEVYGYTF.

This clone was seen only once. The DNA of the CDR3 is TGTGCCAGCAGTGAAGTGGTGACAGGGGAAAACATTCAGTACTTC. It is translated as CASSEVVTGENIQYF. The rearrangement uses TRBV6-1 and TRBJ2-4, with 8 bases aligning to TRBD1. V shed 1 base and J 5 bases; nucleotides not matched to a gene: 4. Germline CDR1 reads MNHNS; CDR2 reads SASEGT. The CDR3 contains 15 residues.

The chain links TRBV2 to TRBJ1-5; no clear D gene. CDR1 is SNHLY, CDR2 FYNNEI, per germline. CDR3 length equals 14 residues. Deletions cut 6 bases from V and 7 bases from J, with 16 bases between. In DNA, the CDR3 is TGTGCCAGCAGCGGTGACGGAGCCAGGCAGCCCCAGCATTTT. Translation gives CASSGDGARQPQHF.

The chain links TRBV18 to TRBJ1-6; D gene uncertain. V lost 6 bases and J lost 7, with 19 bases in between. The CDR3 covers 16 residues. In germline, CDR1 is KGHSH, CDR2 LQKENI. Here the CDR3 DNA reads TGTGCCAGCTCGCTGGTGACCAGCCCGGGGAATTCACCCCTCCACTTT. Protein: CASSLVTSPGNSPLHF. Drawing the rest from reference TRBV18 and TRBJ1-6, the complete variable domain is NAGVMQNPRHLVRRRGQEARLRCSPMKGHSHVYWYRQLPEEGLKFMVYLQKENIIDESGMPKERFSAEFPKEGPSILRIQQVVRGDSAAYFCASSLVTSPGNSPLHFGNGTRLTVT.

The CDR3 spells CASSRGWANTGELFF. The DNA of the CDR3 is TGTGCCAGCAGCCGGGGGTGGGCGAACACCGGGGAGCTGTTTTTT. The chain employs TRBV7-8 and TRBJ2-2; D is possibly TRBD2 (6 bases). The V end lost 5 bases, the J end lost 0 bases, and 10 bases lay between the germline ends. Germline loops: CDR1 SGHVS, CDR2 FQNEAQ. The CDR3 consists of 15 residues.

This rearrangement joins TRBV5-1 to TRBJ2-1; D is uncertain. Trimming left V 5 bases short and J 4 bases short, with 7 bases between. Germline lookup yields CDR1 SGHRS and CDR2 YFSETQ. This CDR3 spans 12 amino acids. Here the CDR3 DNA reads TGCGCCAGCAGTTTTAATTACAATGAGCAGTTCTTC. Translation gives CASSFNYNEQFF.